What follows is one TCR beta chain and its context. This CDR3 is also generated by other DNA sequences in the sample. This entry is derived from a study of blood T cell repertoires in COVID-19. Study-wide background: The United States, Italy and Spain supplied acute and convalescent COVID-19 samples. In each case, the material was cDNA or gDNA derived from T cells, B-cell-depleted T cells, or PBMCs.

Original handling: Estimation of nucleated cell counts was performed using reference gene primer amplification. Here immunoSEQ multiplex PCR was the method, and the copy in TCRdb shows in-frame clones only, minus some. The V and J calls and clone size are taken from that table; D and trimming were inferred from the DNA. The top ten clones hold 0.53% of a sample with under 200,000 clones, approximately 90% of them seen once. CDR1 and CDR2 from the germline V gene are MGHRA and YSYEKL. Germline trimming cut 1 base from V and 0 bases from J; bases unmatched to any gene: 1. This CDR3 is 16 amino acids long.

The sample taken for sequencing was peripheral blood. This receptor was obtained from a man between 50 and 59 years old with acute or convalescent COVID-19. The gene calls are TRBV4-1 and TRBJ2-3, with TRBD2 matching over 10 bases. The CDR3 protein is CASSQGAGGSTDTQYF. CDR3 DNA sequence: TGCGCCAGCAGCCAAGGAGCGGGGGGGAGCACAGATACGCAGTATTTT.